This T cell receptor beta chain came from a study of human T cells and chemical hapten exposure. Overall study findings and caveats: The formation of large CDR3 similarity clusters by expanded TCRs significantly exceeded that of controls. Positively correlated with patch test score were the counts of PT1 expanded TCRs.

Stated time point: pre-sensitization, week 0. Treatment meaning: therapeutic diphenylcyclopropenone sensitization with weekly scalp DPC. TCRdb processed the RACE reads anew with MiXCR; each CDR3 protein has one entry. This table holds some 400,000 distinct CDR3 sequences, 5.1% found once. Ten or more counts support this clonotype. What it recognizes is unknown. V lost 2 bases and J 5 bases, leaving 7 bases between the germline ends. Germline values: CDR1 SGHRS, CDR2 YFSETQ. The CDR3 loop spans 13 amino acids. The chain links TRBV5-1 to TRBJ1-4; D is undetermined. The sequenced sample was whole blood, obtained in connection with sensitization to the hapten diphenylcyclopropenone (DPC). The receptor's source is a woman in her 50s with alopecia areata. Some clones in this sample may be carry-over from other donors' samples. The CDR3 spells CASSFGRNEKLFF. CDR3 in DNA: TGCGCCAGCAGCTTCGGGAGAAATGAAAAACTGTTTTTT. The variable domain in full, with the rest retrieved from reference TRBV5-1 and TRBJ1-4, is KAGVTQTPRYLIKTRGQQVTLSCSPISGHRSVSWYQQTPGQGLQFLFEYFSETQRNKGNFPGRFSGRQFSNSRSEMNVSTLELGDSALYLCASSFGRNEKLFFGSGTQLSVL.